The clone carrying this TCR beta chain was recorded at least ten times. The antigen remains undetermined. The data were obtained in a study of T-cell memory formation after mild COVID-19. Study results and caveats: Pre-infection memory contained some responding clones, which suggested that cross-reactive memory had joined. Balance between CD4 and CD8 was seen in clones contracting day 15 to 85, and a CD4+ lean was seen in later expanders.

V was clipped by 2 bases and J by 4 bases; unmatched bases: 4. The CDR3 has 15 residues. Germline CDR1 is SGHDT and CDR2 is YYEEEE. TCRdb used MiXCR to reprocess the 5' RACE reads, holding one entry per CDR3 protein. This repertoire shows fewer than 650,000 distinct CDR3 sequences, roughly 20% found once; its top ten account for approximately 8.4%. The sequence was obtained from an adult woman who had mild COVID-19 (a few samples of this study predate the infection). Cell type and time point are not known. This rearrangement joins TRBV5-6 to TRBJ1-4; 8 bases line up with TRBD1. The specimen sequenced was PBMCs or a T cell subset sorted from them (not recorded which). This chain's CDR3 is CASSFRDRLNEKLFF. For the CDR3, the DNA is TGTGCCAGCAGCTTTCGGGACAGGCTTAATGAAAAACTGTTTTTT.